A selection of T cell receptor beta chains follows, all from one sample in a study of CD8 T cells in ankylosing spondylitis. TCRdb re-called the 5' RACE reads through MiXCR, storing one row per CDR3 protein. Of a few hundred thousand distinct CDR3 sequences listed, roughly 12% are singletons. The specimen was blood, either unsorted or a sorted T cell fraction (not recorded which). The receptor source for this set is a male donor with ankylosing spondylitis. Each CDR3 is given without its conserved first and last residue.

TRBJ2-7 TRBV9 ASSVASLGLATQQY
TRBJ2-1 TRBV6-1 ASSPNREAGGF
TRBJ2-1 TRBV20-1 SAIAGGVYNEQF
TRBJ1-2 TRBV20-1 SGGGQGILGGYT
TRBJ2-7 TRBV20-1 SARFAGASYEQY
TRBJ2-3 TRBV7-8 ASSLVSGSYTDTQY
TRBJ2-3 TRBV7-2 ASTEMSARGTQY
TRBJ2-5 TRBV20-1 SARHTSQETQY
TRBJ2-3 TRBV7-2 ASSLVPMTDTQY
TRBJ1-2 TRBV5-1 ASSLEVGASYGYT
TRBJ2-1 TRBV25-1 ASSEPASGDNEQF
TRBJ2-5 TRBV25-1 ASSEWGNQETQY
TRBJ1-2 TRBV29-1 SGWGNYGYT
TRBJ1-3 TRBV5-1 ASSPRTGNSGNTIY
TRBJ1-4 TRBV7-2 ASSLKQGGEKLF
TRBJ1-4 TRBV20-1 SARPRKGISNEKLF
TRBJ2-3 TRBV20-1 SARDSEGNTDTQY
TRBJ2-3 TRBV11-3 ASSQDPRPTDTQY
TRBJ2-3 TRBV10-2 ATAGTGALDTQY
TRBJ2-2 TRBV24-1 ATSGQGIGELF
TRBJ2-3 TRBV6-1 ASSRRDRTDTQY
TRBJ2-1 TRBV9 ASSLDLGWNEQF
TRBJ2-7 TRBV25-1 ASSSNVADYYEQY
TRBJ2-1 TRBV12-3/TRBV12-4 ASSSYANEQF
TRBJ1-2 TRBV10-3 AISAGQGGGGYT
TRBJ2-5 TRBV5-1 ASSSNELQETQY